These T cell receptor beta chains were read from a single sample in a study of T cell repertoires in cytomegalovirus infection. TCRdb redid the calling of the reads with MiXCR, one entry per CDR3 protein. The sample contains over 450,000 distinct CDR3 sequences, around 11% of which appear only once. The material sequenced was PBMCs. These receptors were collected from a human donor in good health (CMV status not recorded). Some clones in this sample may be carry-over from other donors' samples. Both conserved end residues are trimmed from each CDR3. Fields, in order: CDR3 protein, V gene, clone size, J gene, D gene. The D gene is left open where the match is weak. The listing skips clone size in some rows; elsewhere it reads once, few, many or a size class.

CDR3aa: ASSLQWTVFGGGTEAF; v_gene: TRBV5-4; abundance: many; j_gene: TRBJ1-1; d_gene: -
CDR3aa: ASSDLGTGGNEQF; v_gene: TRBV6-4; abundance: -; j_gene: TRBJ2-1; d_gene: TRBD1
CDR3aa: ASSLKGTPYEQY; v_gene: TRBV27; abundance: -; j_gene: TRBJ2-7; d_gene: -
CDR3aa: ASIEQGVMQETQY; v_gene: TRBV28; abundance: -; j_gene: TRBJ2-5; d_gene: TRBD1
CDR3aa: ASSLLLGGELF; v_gene: TRBV7-9; abundance: many; j_gene: TRBJ2-2; d_gene: -
CDR3aa: ASSLGVGGPSQTQY; v_gene: TRBV11-2; abundance: many; j_gene: TRBJ2-5; d_gene: TRBD2
CDR3aa: ASSHTRDSGYEQY; v_gene: TRBV7-9; abundance: many; j_gene: TRBJ2-7; d_gene: TRBD1
CDR3aa: ATSRERSPDTQY; v_gene: TRBV15; abundance: many; j_gene: TRBJ2-3; d_gene: -
CDR3aa: ASSVEAFNEQF; v_gene: TRBV9; abundance: many; j_gene: TRBJ2-1; d_gene: -
CDR3aa: ASGLSARPGTGELF; v_gene: TRBV12-5; abundance: many; j_gene: TRBJ2-2; d_gene: -
CDR3aa: SASTGVNYGYT; v_gene: TRBV20-1; abundance: many; j_gene: TRBJ1-2; d_gene: TRBD1
CDR3aa: SAASGSANYGYT; v_gene: TRBV29-1; abundance: few; j_gene: TRBJ1-2; d_gene: -
CDR3aa: ASSLRRGWPYNEQF; v_gene: TRBV11-3; abundance: many; j_gene: TRBJ2-1; d_gene: -
CDR3aa: ASSLAGGTETQY; v_gene: TRBV28; abundance: many; j_gene: TRBJ2-5; d_gene: TRBD2
CDR3aa: ASSSRLAGNNEQF; v_gene: TRBV2; abundance: many; j_gene: TRBJ2-1; d_gene: TRBD2
CDR3aa: SAREARHEQF; v_gene: TRBV20-1; abundance: many; j_gene: TRBJ2-1; d_gene: -
CDR3aa: ASSQEGLEYNEQF; v_gene: TRBV14; abundance: -; j_gene: TRBJ2-1; d_gene: -
CDR3aa: ASSPPGLFPGELF; v_gene: TRBV28; abundance: many; j_gene: TRBJ2-2; d_gene: TRBD2
CDR3aa: ASSQVSQDPNQPQH; v_gene: TRBV4-2; abundance: few; j_gene: TRBJ1-5; d_gene: -
CDR3aa: ASSLSSATDTQY; v_gene: TRBV28; abundance: many; j_gene: TRBJ2-3; d_gene: -
CDR3aa: ASSISRGAEAF; v_gene: TRBV19; abundance: many; j_gene: TRBJ1-1; d_gene: -
CDR3aa: ASILRQGSQPQH; v_gene: TRBV19; abundance: -; j_gene: TRBJ1-5; d_gene: TRBD1
CDR3aa: ASSPGLANEQF; v_gene: TRBV5-6; abundance: many; j_gene: TRBJ2-1; d_gene: TRBD2
CDR3aa: SAPGAGYT; v_gene: TRBV20-1; abundance: few; j_gene: TRBJ1-2; d_gene: -
CDR3aa: SASEGGRNYGYT; v_gene: TRBV20-1; abundance: few; j_gene: TRBJ1-2; d_gene: -
CDR3aa: ASSGTGDRNEQF; v_gene: TRBV7-8; abundance: many; j_gene: TRBJ2-1; d_gene: TRBD1
CDR3aa: ASSATSISTDTQY; v_gene: TRBV6-1; abundance: -; j_gene: TRBJ2-3; d_gene: TRBD2
CDR3aa: ASKGAESSYNEQF; v_gene: TRBV12-3/TRBV12-4; abundance: many; j_gene: TRBJ2-1; d_gene: -
CDR3aa: ASSGLSKGPSVRQF; v_gene: TRBV6-6; abundance: many; j_gene: TRBJ2-1; d_gene: -
CDR3aa: ASSLRQKNTEAF; v_gene: TRBV28; abundance: many; j_gene: TRBJ1-1; d_gene: -
CDR3aa: ASSSGETQY; v_gene: TRBV7-9; abundance: many; j_gene: TRBJ2-5; d_gene: -
CDR3aa: AWSVLSGSYEQY; v_gene: TRBV30; abundance: -; j_gene: TRBJ2-7; d_gene: TRBD2